The sequence of this T cell receptor beta chain was determined in a study of T cells in tuberculosis (dated by TCRdb to about 2018). Regarding the complete study: To characterize T cells specific for the mycobacterial lipid antigen glucose monomycolate (GMM), the study used CD1B tetramers together with high-throughput TCR immunosequencing. IGRA-negative adolescents, IGRA-positive adolescents with latent tuberculosis and adults with active tuberculosis, around nine per group, were compared in a South African clinical cohort. Results and caveats for the whole study, not just this receptor: Smaller mean NN-distances to GMM-specific TCRs were observed in active tuberculosis TCR-alpha repertoires than in IGRA-negative controls, suggesting clonal expansion of GMM-specific TCRs. With the diverse GMM-specific repertoire as input, a classifier achieved just over 85% accuracy (AUROC 0.75 to 0.9), whereas GEM motif frequencies as input gave 60% to 70% accuracy. Smaller NN-distances were partly driven by shorter CDR3-alpha lengths in active tuberculosis patients, and statistical significance was not reached for the TCR-beta difference. Clinical samples were selected based on the availability of cryopreserved specimens, with adults included as active tuberculosis cases and adolescents included as controls.

TCR libraries were generated with the immunoSEQ multiplex PCR assay, using TCR-beta and/or TCR-alpha/delta assays for each sample. The Illumina high-throughput platform was used to sequence the amplified TCR libraries. The source study handled its data this way. Clustering and dimensionality reduction relied on pairwise TCRdist distances among GMM-specific receptors from T cells that were either sorted ex vivo or expanded in vitro. Each clinical repertoire was scored by mean NN-distance, the average TCRdist to the nearest 10% of tetramer-positive reference sequences. GEM TCR motif frequency was computed as the fraction of unique TCRs matching known GEM sequences by V/J usage and CDR3 length. Linear discriminant analysis with leave-one-out cross-validation, implemented in scikit-learn, was used to classify active tuberculosis. In TCRdb, the immuneACCESS table is reduced to in-frame sequences with V and J assigned. These tables do not hold every clone; where another copy was compared, an unresolved V gene accounts for under half, and the others remain unexplained. Clonal size and the V and J genes are those of that table, whereas D and trimming came from the DNA. The sample table lists 29,000 or so clones, approximately 93% of them with a count of one. The ten largest clones add up to about 4.9% of the sample.

As to this clone: What this receptor recognizes is not known. No quality values exist for individual bases; no much larger clone is one base distant.

At study entry, adolescents were screened for latent tuberculosis infection using a tuberculin skin test and the QuantiFERON-TB GOLD In-Tube IGRA. Immunosequencing was performed on unsorted cryopreserved PBMC and covered 100,000 or so T cells per clinical donor on average. Eleven high schools in the Worcester region of the Western Cape, South Africa, served as enrollment sites for adolescents aged 12 to 18 years. Around 10 M. tuberculosis-infected adolescents and roughly ten uninfected adolescents were selected, with the two groups matched for age and sex. PBMC from adolescents were isolated by density centrifugation from freshly drawn heparinized blood and were then cryopreserved. Measured from the cysteine to the phenylalanine, the CDR3 is 16 residues long. Only the CDR3 DNA stays, 48 bases, in frame from base 1. The CDR1 and CDR2 encoded by the germline V gene (reference sequence) are MNHNY and SVGAGI. Trimmed from V: 6 bases; trimmed from J: 4 bases; junction bases lacking a gene match: 12.

Sequenced: PBMCs. This sequence uses TRBV6-6 and TRBJ2-7; 10 junctional bases match TRBD1. The clonotype comes from a donor aged 10-29 years with latent tuberculosis or without tuberculosis infection. The bases read TGTGCCAGCAGGCCGGGACAGGGGCCGGAACCGTACGAGCAGTACTTC. It translates as CASRPGQGPEPYEQYF.